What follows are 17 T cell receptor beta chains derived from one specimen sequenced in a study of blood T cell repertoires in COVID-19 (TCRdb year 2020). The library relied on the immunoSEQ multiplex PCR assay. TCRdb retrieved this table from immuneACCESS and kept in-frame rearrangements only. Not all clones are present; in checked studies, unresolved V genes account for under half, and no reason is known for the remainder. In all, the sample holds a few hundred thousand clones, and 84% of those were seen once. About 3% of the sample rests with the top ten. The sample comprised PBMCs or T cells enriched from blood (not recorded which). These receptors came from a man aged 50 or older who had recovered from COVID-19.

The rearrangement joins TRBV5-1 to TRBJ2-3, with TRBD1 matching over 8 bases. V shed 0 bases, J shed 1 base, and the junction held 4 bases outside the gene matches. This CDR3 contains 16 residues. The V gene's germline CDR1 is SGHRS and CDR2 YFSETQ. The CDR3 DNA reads TGCGCCAGCAGCTTGGCCCCGGGACAGGGCACAGATACGCAGTATTTT. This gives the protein CASSLAPGQGTDTQYF. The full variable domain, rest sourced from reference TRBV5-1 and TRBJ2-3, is KAGVTQTPRYLIKTRGQQVTLSCSPISGHRSVSWYQQTPGQGLQFLFEYFSETQRNKGNFPGRFSGRQFSNSRSEMNVSTLELGDSALYLCASSLAPGQGTDTQYFGPGTRLTVL.

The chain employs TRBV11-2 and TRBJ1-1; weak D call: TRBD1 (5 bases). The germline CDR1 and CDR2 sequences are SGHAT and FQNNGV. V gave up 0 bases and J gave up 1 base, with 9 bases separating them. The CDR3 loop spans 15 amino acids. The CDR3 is CASSLDLGANTEAFF. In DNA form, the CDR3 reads TGTGCCAGCAGCTTAGATCTAGGGGCGAACACTGAAGCTTTCTTT.

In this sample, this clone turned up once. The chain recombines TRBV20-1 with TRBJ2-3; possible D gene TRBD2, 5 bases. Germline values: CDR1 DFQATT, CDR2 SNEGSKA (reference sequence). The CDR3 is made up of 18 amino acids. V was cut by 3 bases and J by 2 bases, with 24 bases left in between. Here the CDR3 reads CSASQSSRTPPTTDTQYF. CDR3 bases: TGCAGTGCTAGTCAGTCGTCCCGGACTCCTCCTACCACAGATACGCAGTATTTT.

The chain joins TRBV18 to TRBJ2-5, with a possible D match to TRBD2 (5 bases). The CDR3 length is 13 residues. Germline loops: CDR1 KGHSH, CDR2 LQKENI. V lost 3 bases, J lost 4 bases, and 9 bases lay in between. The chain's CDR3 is CASSPRAGETQYF. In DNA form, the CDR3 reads TGTGCCAGCTCACCGAGGGCCGGAGAGACCCAGTACTTC. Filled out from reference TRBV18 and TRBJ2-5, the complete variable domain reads NAGVMQNPRHLVRRRGQEARLRCSPMKGHSHVYWYRQLPEEGLKFMVYLQKENIIDESGMPKERFSAEFPKEGPSILRIQQVVRGDSAAYFCASSPRAGETQYFGPGTRLLVL.

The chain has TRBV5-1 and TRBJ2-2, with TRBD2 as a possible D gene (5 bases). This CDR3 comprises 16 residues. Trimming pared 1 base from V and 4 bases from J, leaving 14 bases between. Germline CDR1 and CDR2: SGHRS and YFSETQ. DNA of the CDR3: TGCGCCAGCAGCTTGATCGGCGGGCCCCCCACCGGGGAGCTGTTTTTT. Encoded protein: CASSLIGGPPTGELFF.

Written as DNA, the CDR3 is TGTGCCAGCAGCAAAAGAGAAACGACCTACGAGCAGTACTTC. Translation: CASSKRETTYEQYF. V gene TRBV3-1 (or the pseudogene TRBV3-2) combines with J gene TRBJ2-7, with D uncertain. Germline V CDR1 and CDR2: LGHDT, YNNKEL (reference sequence). V was trimmed by 5 bases and J by 2 bases, leaving 13 bases between them. The CDR3 covers 14 residues.

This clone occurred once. CDR3 residues: CASSLVLAGGQETQYF. CDR3 DNA: TGTGCCAGCAGCTTGGTGTTAGCGGGGGGCCAAGAGACCCAGTACTTC. The chain is built from TRBV5-4 and TRBJ2-5; 10 bases fit TRBD2. Trimming at V came to 0 bases and at J to 1 base, leaving 3 bases not matched to a gene. This CDR3 contains 16 residues. Germline V CDR1 and CDR2: SGHNT, YYREEE (reference sequence).

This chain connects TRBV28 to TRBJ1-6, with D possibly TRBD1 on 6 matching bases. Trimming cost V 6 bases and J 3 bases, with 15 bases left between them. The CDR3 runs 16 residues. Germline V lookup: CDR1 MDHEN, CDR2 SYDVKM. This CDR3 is CASRGLQGNYNSPLHF. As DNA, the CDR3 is TGTGCCAGCAGAGGTCTACAGGGAAACTATAATTCACCCCTCCACTTT.

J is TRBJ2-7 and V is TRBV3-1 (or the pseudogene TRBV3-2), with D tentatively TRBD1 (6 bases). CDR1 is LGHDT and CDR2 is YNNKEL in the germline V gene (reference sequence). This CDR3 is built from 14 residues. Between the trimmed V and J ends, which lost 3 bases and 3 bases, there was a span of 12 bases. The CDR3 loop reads CASSQGHILYEQYF. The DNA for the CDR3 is TGTGCCAGCAGCCAGGGACATATTCTCTACGAGCAGTACTTC.

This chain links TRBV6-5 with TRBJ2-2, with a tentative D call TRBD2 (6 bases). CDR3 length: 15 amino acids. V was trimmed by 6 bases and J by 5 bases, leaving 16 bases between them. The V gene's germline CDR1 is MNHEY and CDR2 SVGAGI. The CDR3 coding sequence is TGTGCCAGCAGGGACTACCCCATAAAAACCGGGGAGCTGTTTTTT. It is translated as CASRDYPIKTGELFF.

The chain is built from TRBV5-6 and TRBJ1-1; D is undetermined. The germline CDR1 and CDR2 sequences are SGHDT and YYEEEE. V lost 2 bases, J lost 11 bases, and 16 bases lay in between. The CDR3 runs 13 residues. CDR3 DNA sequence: TGTGCCAGCAGCTTTGGTTTGACGGGTGGGGCTTTCTTT. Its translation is CASSFGLTGGAFF.

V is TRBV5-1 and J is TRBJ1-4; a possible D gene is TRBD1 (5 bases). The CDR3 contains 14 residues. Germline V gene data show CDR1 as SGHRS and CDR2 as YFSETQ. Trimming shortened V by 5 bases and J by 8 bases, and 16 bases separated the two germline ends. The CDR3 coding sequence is TGCGCCAGCAGTCAAGGGGTTGGGCGGGAAAAACTGTTTTTT. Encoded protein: CASSQGVGREKLFF.

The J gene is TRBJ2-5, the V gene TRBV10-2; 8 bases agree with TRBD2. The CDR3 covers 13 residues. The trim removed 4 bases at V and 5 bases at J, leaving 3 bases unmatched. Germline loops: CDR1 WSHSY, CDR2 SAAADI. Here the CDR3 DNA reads TGCGCCAGCAGTGTAGCGGGGACGGAGACCCAGTACTTC. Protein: CASSVAGTETQYF.

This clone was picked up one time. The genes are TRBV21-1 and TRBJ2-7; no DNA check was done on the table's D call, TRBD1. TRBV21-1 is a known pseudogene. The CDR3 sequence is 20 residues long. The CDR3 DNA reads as TGTGCCAGCAGCAAAGACCTAAGGGACAGGGGATTCTGGGCCTACTACGAGCAGTACTTC. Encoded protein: CASSKDLRDRGFWAYYEQYF.

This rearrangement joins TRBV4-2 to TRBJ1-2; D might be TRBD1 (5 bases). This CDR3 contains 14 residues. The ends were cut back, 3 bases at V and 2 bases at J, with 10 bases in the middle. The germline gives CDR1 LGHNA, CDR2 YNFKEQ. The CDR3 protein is CASSQWGGNYGYTF. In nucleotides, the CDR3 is TGTGCCAGCAGCCAGTGGGGGGGAAACTATGGCTACACCTTC.

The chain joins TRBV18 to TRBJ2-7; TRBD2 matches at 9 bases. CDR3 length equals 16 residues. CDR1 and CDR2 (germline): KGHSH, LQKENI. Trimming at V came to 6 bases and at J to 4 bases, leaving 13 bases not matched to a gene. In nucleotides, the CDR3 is TGTGCCAGCTCCCCATTAGCAGCGGGAGGATTTTACGAGCAGTACTTC. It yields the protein CASSPLAAGGFYEQYF.

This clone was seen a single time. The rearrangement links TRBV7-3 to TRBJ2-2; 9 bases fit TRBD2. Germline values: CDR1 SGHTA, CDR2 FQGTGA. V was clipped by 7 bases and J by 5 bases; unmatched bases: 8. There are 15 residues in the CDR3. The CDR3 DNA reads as TGTGCCAGCAAGCGGGGGCTAGCGGGGACCGGGGAGCTGTTTTTT. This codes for CASKRGLAGTGELFF.